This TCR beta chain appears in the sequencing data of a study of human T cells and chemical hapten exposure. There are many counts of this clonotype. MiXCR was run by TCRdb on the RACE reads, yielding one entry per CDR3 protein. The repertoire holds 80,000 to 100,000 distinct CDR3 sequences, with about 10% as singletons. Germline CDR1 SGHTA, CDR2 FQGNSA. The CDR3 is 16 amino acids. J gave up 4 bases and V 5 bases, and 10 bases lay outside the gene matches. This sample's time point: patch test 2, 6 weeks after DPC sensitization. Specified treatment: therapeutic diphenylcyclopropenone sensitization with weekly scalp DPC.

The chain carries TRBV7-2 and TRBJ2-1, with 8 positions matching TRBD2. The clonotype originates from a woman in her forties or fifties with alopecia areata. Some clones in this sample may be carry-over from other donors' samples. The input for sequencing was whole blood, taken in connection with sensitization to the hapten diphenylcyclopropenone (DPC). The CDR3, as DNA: TGTGCCAGCAGCGGAGGATCGGGAGGGTCTTACAATGAGCAGTTCTTC. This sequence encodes CASSGGSGGSYNEQFF. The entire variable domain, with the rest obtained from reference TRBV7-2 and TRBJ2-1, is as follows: GAGVSQSPSNKVTEKGKDVELRCDPISGHTALYWYRQSLGQGLEFLIYFQGNSAPDKSGLPSDRFSAERTGGSVSTLTIQRTQQEDSAVYLCASSGGSGGSYNEQFFGPGTRLTVL.